Listed here are 6 T cell receptor beta chains from one sample, sequenced in a study of blood T cell repertoires in COVID-19. Produced via immunoSEQ multiplex PCR; TCRdb's table is partial and in-frame only. The data hold some 100,000 clones, with roughly 92% observed a single time. What was sequenced was peripheral blood. The receptors here all came from a man between 65 and 79 years old with acute or convalescent COVID-19.

The sample holds one count of this clone. The CDR3 protein is CASSQDRGTTNEKLFF. The CDR3 nucleotides read TGTGCCAGCAGCCAAGATCGGGGAACAACTAATGAAAAACTGTTTTTT. The chain is built from TRBV4-2 and TRBJ1-4; D call uncertain. Trimming stripped 0 bases from V and 0 bases from J, with 8 bases between. Per the germline V gene, CDR1 is LGHNA and CDR2 is YNFKEQ. The CDR3 is 16 amino acids.

This rearrangement joins TRBV7-6 to TRBJ1-6; 7 bases are a match to TRBD1. The J segment lost 4 bases and the V segment lost 5 bases, leaving 11 bases of the junction unmatched. CDR1 and CDR2 from the germline V gene are SGHVS and FNYEAQ. The CDR3 is 17 residues long. CDR3 amino acids: CASSKHRDSPYNSPLHF. CDR3 DNA sequence: TGTGCCAGCAGCAAGCACCGGGACAGCCCATATAATTCACCCCTCCACTTT.

V usage is TRBV18 and J usage is TRBJ1-1; possibly TRBD1 for D (5 bases). The V and J ends lost 6 bases and 4 bases respectively, with 12 bases between them. The CDR3 runs 13 residues. The germline V gene encodes CDR1 KGHSH and CDR2 LQKENI. The CDR3, as DNA: TGTGCCAGCTCCGGGGGAGAAATCACTGAAGCTTTCTTT. Translated, it gives CASSGGEITEAFF.

This rearrangement joins TRBV5-1 to TRBJ2-1; 8 bases are shared with TRBD2. Looked up from germline, CDR1 is SGHRS and CDR2 is YFSETQ. This CDR3 is built from 16 residues. V was clipped by 6 bases and J by 3 bases; unmatched bases: 11. CDR3 sequence: CASTSGGLANYNEQFF. Here the CDR3 DNA reads TGCGCCAGCACATCAGGAGGACTAGCAAACTACAATGAGCAGTTCTTC.

CDR3 protein: CASSLVPAGDTEAFF. CDR3 nucleotides: TGTGCCAGCAGCTTGGTCCCCGCGGGAGACACTGAAGCTTTCTTT. The chain is built from TRBV5-4 and TRBJ1-1; D is unclear. CDR1 and CDR2 (germline): SGHNT, YYREEE (reference sequence). The CDR3 is 15 amino acids. Trimming took off 0 bases at V and 3 bases at J, with 12 bases between the two ends.

This sequence joins TRBV7-9 and TRBJ2-5; 8 bases line up with TRBD1. This CDR3 contains 17 residues. Losses at the gene ends were 7 bases for V and 5 bases for J; bases not matched to a gene: 18. Germline V gene lookup returns CDR1 SEHNR and CDR2 FQNEAQ (reference sequence). Written as DNA, the CDR3 is TGTGCCAGCAAGGGAGTGGACAGGGAGCTTCTACAGGAGACCCAGTACTTC. Its protein is CASKGVDRELLQETQYF.